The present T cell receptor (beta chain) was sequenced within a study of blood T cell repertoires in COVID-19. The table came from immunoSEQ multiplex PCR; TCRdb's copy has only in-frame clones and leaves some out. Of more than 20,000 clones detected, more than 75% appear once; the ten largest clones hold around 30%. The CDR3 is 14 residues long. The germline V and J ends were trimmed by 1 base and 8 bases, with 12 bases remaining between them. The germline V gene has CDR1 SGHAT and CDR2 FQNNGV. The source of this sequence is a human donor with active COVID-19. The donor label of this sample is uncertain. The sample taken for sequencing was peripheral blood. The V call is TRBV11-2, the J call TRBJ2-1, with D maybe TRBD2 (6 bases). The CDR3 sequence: CASSLGVPGDEQFF. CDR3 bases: TGTGCCAGCAGCTTAGGCGTGCCGGGGGATGAGCAGTTCTTC.